In this sample, the clone carrying this T cell receptor (beta chain) turned up many times. The V end was cut by 4 bases, the J end by 0 bases, with 9 bases between. The CDR3 contains 14 residues. The germline gives CDR1 SGHAT, CDR2 FQNNGV. These data originate in a study of read filtering for tumor transcriptome and immune sequencing. Molecular barcoded adaptors covering alpha/delta and beta/gamma chains were used on approximately 400 ng RNA. Each CDR3 protein is one row after TCRdb ran MiXCR on the reads. The sample consists of fewer than 150,000 distinct CDR3 sequences, 13% of them appearing once. The receptor comes from a donor aged 40 or older with multiple myeloma. The chain combines TRBV11-2 with TRBJ1-1; D gene unclear. Material: a population of CD138-negative cells sorted from bone marrow. The CDR3 region has the DNA TGTGCCAGCAGCTCGAACGGATTGAACACTGAAGCTTTCTTT. This codes for CASSSNGLNTEAFF.